One and the same sample provided the 21 T cell receptor beta chains below, sequenced in a study of cytomegalovirus exposure and HLA in healthy donors. The PCR had 60 Vbeta and 13 Jbeta primers. TCRdb's table, derived via immunoSEQ multiplex PCR, lists solely in-frame clones and lacks some. The sample data list more than 50,000 clones. The specimen was PBMCs. The source is a man over 45 in good health and CMV-seropositive.

J is TRBJ2-1 and V is TRBV10-3; 9 bases line up with TRBD2. The CDR3 totals 17 residues. The V gene's germline CDR1 is ENHRY and CDR2 SYGVKD. V was clipped by 11 bases and J by 7 bases; unmatched bases: 21. The CDR3: CAAAGLALDRDWNEQFF. CDR3 DNA sequence: TGTGCCGCCGCGGGACTAGCCCTTGACCGGGATTGGAATGAGCAGTTCTTC.

This sequence joins TRBV6-1 and TRBJ1-5, with a tentative D call TRBD1 (5 bases). The CDR3 contains 17 residues. CDR1 and CDR2 (germline): MNHNS, SASEGT. V lost 2 bases and J 0 bases, leaving 14 bases between the germline ends. For the CDR3, the DNA is TGTGCCAGCAGTGAACACACAGGCCTCTATAGCAATCAGCCCCAGCATTTT. As protein: CASSEHTGLYSNQPQHF.

The chain joins TRBV6-5 to TRBJ2-5, with a tentative D call TRBD2 (6 bases). The length of the CDR3 is 14 residues. V lost 4 bases and J 5 bases, leaving 14 bases between the germline ends. The germline V gene encodes CDR1 MNHEY and CDR2 SVGAGI. The CDR3 nucleotides read TGTGCCAGCAGTTCCCGACTAGGGGCTGAGACCCAGTACTTC. As protein: CASSSRLGAETQYF.

This sequence joins TRBV4-1 and TRBJ2-1, with D tentatively TRBD2 (5 bases). V lost 3 bases and J 8 bases, leaving 17 bases between the germline ends. The CDR3 runs to 15 residues. CDR1 and CDR2 (germline): MGHRA, YSYEKL. CDR3 coding DNA: TGCGCCAGCAGCCAGTCGAGGGCGGGCGGTGATGAGCAGTTCTTC. Protein product: CASSQSRAGGDEQFF.

The rearrangement links TRBV29-1 to TRBJ2-5; 9 nucleotides match TRBD1. Germline trimming cut 5 bases from V and 5 bases from J; bases unmatched to any gene: 3. CDR3 length: 12 amino acids. Germline assignment: CDR1 SQVTM and CDR2 ANQGSEA. The CDR3 loop reads CSVRTGAETQYF. The CDR3 DNA follows: TGCAGCGTTCGGACAGGGGCGGAGACCCAGTACTTC.

J is TRBJ1-5 and V is TRBV2; D gene uncertain. Germline CDR1 reads SNHLY; CDR2 reads FYNNEI. V lost 3 bases, J lost 6 bases, and 12 bases lay in between. This CDR3 comprises 14 residues. The DNA for the CDR3 is TGTGCCAGCAGTGAGGGCCCGGGGAGTCAGCCCCAGCATTTT. Its protein is CASSEGPGSQPQHF. Complete variable domain (other parts from reference TRBV2 and TRBJ1-5): EPEVTQTPSHQVTQMGQEVILRCVPISNHLYFYWYRQILGQKVEFLVSFYNNEISEKSEIFDDQFSVERPDGSNFTLKIRSTKLEDSAMYFCASSEGPGSQPQHFGDGTRLSIL.

This chain uses TRBV7-2 with TRBJ2-3; 9 nucleotides line up with TRBD2. The CDR3 sequence is 16 residues long. The V and J ends lost 5 bases and 1 base, in that order; junction bases with no gene match: 7. The germline CDR1 and CDR2 sequences are SGHTA and FQGNSA. This chain's CDR3 is CASSPGERGGTDTQYF. The CDR3 DNA reads as TGTGCCAGCAGCCCGGGGGAGCGGGGGGGCACAGATACGCAGTATTTT.

The chain joins TRBV30 to TRBJ1-2, with D possibly being TRBD1 (5 bases). The germline gives CDR1 GTSNPN, CDR2 SVGIG (reference sequence). CDR3 size: 11 residues. V gave up 1 base and J gave up 6 bases, with 6 bases separating them. The CDR3 loop is CAWSEGHGYTF. The CDR3 DNA sequence: TGTGCCTGGAGTGAGGGGCATGGCTACACCTTC.

The chain couples TRBV29-1 to TRBJ1-1; D is ambiguous. Germline CDR1 and CDR2: SQVTM and ANQGSEA. This CDR3 has 13 amino acids. Trimming pared 4 bases from V and 0 bases from J, leaving 9 bases between. CDR3 sequence (DNA): TGCAGCGTTGGGAGGATTCTGAACACTGAAGCTTTCTTT. Translation: CSVGRILNTEAFF.

The chain carries TRBV5-1 and TRBJ1-6; TRBD1 aligns across 10 bases. Germline V lookup: CDR1 SGHRS, CDR2 YFSETQ. V dropped 2 bases and J dropped 7; count of bases not matched to a gene: 12. The CDR3 is 18 amino acids. The CDR3 reads CASSFRDRGGAENSPLHF. For the CDR3, the DNA is TGCGCCAGCAGCTTTAGGGACAGGGGTGGTGCGGAAAATTCACCCCTCCACTTT.

The gene calls are TRBV28 and TRBJ2-7; 8 bases match TRBD2. The CDR3 is 16 residues long. CDR1 and CDR2 from the germline V gene are MDHEN and SYDVKM. With V trimmed by 3 bases and J by 3 bases, 10 bases remained unmatched. The CDR3 DNA reads TGTGCCAGCAGTTTTTCATCGGGAGGGGCCCACTACGAGCAGTACTTC. Translated: CASSFSSGGAHYEQYF.

The chain has TRBV7-9 and TRBJ2-4; D not resolved. The germline gives CDR1 SEHNR, CDR2 FQNEAQ (reference sequence). The ends were cut back, 0 bases at V and 0 bases at J, with 3 bases in the middle. The CDR3 contains 14 residues. CDR3 in DNA: TGTGCCAGCAGCTTAGCTCTAGCCAAAAACATTCAGTACTTC. Translation: CASSLALAKNIQYF.

The V call is TRBV4-1, the J call TRBJ2-5; TRBD2 might be the D (7 bases). Trimming took off 4 bases at V and 5 bases at J, with 11 bases between the two ends. Germline values: CDR1 MGHRA, CDR2 YSYEKL. CDR3 length: 13 residues. In nucleotides, the CDR3 is TGCGCCAGCAGCCGGGGGGGCGTGGAGACCCAGTACTTC. This translates into CASSRGGVETQYF.

This chain connects TRBV9 to TRBJ2-5; D not resolved. Germline V gene data show CDR1 as SGDLS and CDR2 as YYNGEE. Trimming stripped 0 bases from V and 6 bases from J, with 6 bases between. The CDR3 totals 12 residues. The CDR3 spells CASSVDAQTQYF. The CDR3 DNA reads as TGTGCCAGCAGCGTAGACGCGCAGACCCAGTACTTC.

The chain has TRBV5-8 and TRBJ2-5; 10 bases align to TRBD1. The CDR3 loop spans 18 amino acids. Germline CDR1 is SGHTS and CDR2 is YDEGEE. After removal of 3 bases from V and 5 bases from J, the junction contained 16 bases not matched to a gene. The CDR3 nucleotides read TGTGCCAGCAGCTGGGGACAGGGGCTCTCTTTAATCTCGGAGACCCAGTACTTC. Protein product: CASSWGQGLSLISETQYF.

The chain recombines TRBV12-5 with TRBJ1-2; no clear D. Trimming stripped 0 bases from V and 4 bases from J, with 9 bases between. Germline assignment: CDR1 LGHNT and CDR2 FRNRAP. This CDR3 is built from 14 residues. CDR3 region: CASGLVLWSYGYTF. CDR3 coding DNA: TGTGCTAGTGGTTTGGTGCTTTGGAGCTATGGCTACACCTTC.

The rearrangement links TRBV5-1 to TRBJ2-7, with D perhaps TRBD2 (6 bases). CDR1 and CDR2 from the germline V gene are SGHRS and YFSETQ. V was cut by 4 bases and J by 0 bases, with 20 bases left in between. The CDR3 has 17 residues. The CDR3 sequence: CASSLHGRETFSYEQYF. CDR3 DNA sequence: TGCGCCAGCAGCCTTCATGGCCGGGAGACTTTCTCCTACGAGCAGTACTTC.

The chain carries TRBV5-4 and TRBJ2-3; perhaps TRBD2 as D (5 bases). Germline values: CDR1 SGHNT, CDR2 YYREEE (reference sequence). V lost 0 bases to trimming and J lost 6 bases, with 17 bases between them. The length of the CDR3 is 16 residues. The CDR3 DNA follows: TGTGCCAGCAGCTTGGAAGAAGCGAGGGCCAAGGATACGCAGTATTTT. Residues: CASSLEEARAKDTQYF.

In nucleotides, the CDR3 is TGTGCCAGTAGTCCGAGACTAGCGGGAGTGGGCTGGGAGACCCAGTACTTC. Translating it yields CASSPRLAGVGWETQYF. This chain connects TRBV19 to TRBJ2-5, with 12 bases fitting TRBD2. Germline trimming cut 5 bases from V and 5 bases from J; bases unmatched to any gene: 12. This CDR3 spans 17 amino acids. Germline V gene data show CDR1 as LNHDA and CDR2 as SQIVND (reference sequence).

The rearrangement links TRBV20-1 to TRBJ1-1; D ambiguous. This CDR3 contains 11 residues. In germline, CDR1 is DFQATT, CDR2 SNEGSKA (reference sequence). Trimming took 8 bases from V and 1 from J, leaving 8 bases between them. In nucleotides, the CDR3 is TGCAGTCAAATCCAGAACACTGAAGCTTTCTTT. Translated, it gives CSQIQNTEAFF.

The DNA of the CDR3 is TGTGCCAGCAGGTCTACAGGGGTGGAGGAAAAACTGTTTTTT. Protein: CASRSTGVEEKLFF. The genes are TRBV7-9 and TRBJ1-4; 7 positions match TRBD1. Per the germline V gene, CDR1 is SEHNR and CDR2 is FQNEAQ (reference sequence). V lost 6 bases and J lost 8; bases outside the gene matches: 9. CDR3 size: 14 residues.